This T cell receptor beta chain was identified in a study of PD-1 blockade in classical Hodgkin lymphoma. Study details: Nivolumab dosing for patients was 3 mg/kg, administered intravenously every 2 weeks.

Exposure to brentuximab vedotin varied, and each patient had relapsed following autologous stem cell transplantation. Comment on this clone: Antigen specificity is unknown.

Some clones are missing from TCRdb's copy, which holds only in-frame ones; the method was immunoSEQ multiplex PCR. In the table there are around 39,000 clones, 76% of which are singletons. The study's findings and limits: Baseline diversity was lower in partial responders and progressors than complete responders. Exclusion was applied to patients who started nivolumab under 1 year after ASCT. Significant TCR diversity gains by C4D1 occurred in CD4+ but not CD8+ cells.

CDR1 MNHNY and CDR2 SVGAGI come from the germline V gene (reference sequence). The CDR3 is 16 amino acids. V lost 4 bases and J 5 bases, leaving 20 bases between the germline ends. The receptor's source is a human donor with classical Hodgkin lymphoma. The starting material was peripheral blood mononuclear cells (PBMCs), obtained before the second cycle of nivolumab. The chain has TRBV6-6 and TRBJ2-5, with D possibly matching TRBD1 (7 bases). CDR3 sequence reads: CASSSRQGRRAETQYF. In DNA form, the CDR3 reads TGTGCCAGCAGTTCGAGACAGGGAAGGAGGGCGGAGACCCAGTACTTC.